This TCR beta chain was profiled in a study of STAT5B mutations in CD4+ large granular lymphocyte leukemia (dated by TCRdb to 2022 to 2024). Concerning the study at large: Among the healthy controls, the CDR3 'QG' motif was associated with a particular HLA allele. The study compared the TCRbeta repertoires of patients with CD4+ T-cell large granular lymphocyte leukemia against the TCRbeta repertoires of healthy blood donors. Flow cytometry performed on FACSCanto II or FACSVerse showed that the purified fractions had more than 95% purity among lymphocytes.

TCRbeta rearrangements were sequenced from genomic DNA using the immunoSEQ assay at survey resolution. Processing in the source paper ran as follows. In the TCR sequencing data, the smallest productive clonotype frequency that could be detected was 2.59 x 10-5. Analyses included only productive TCRbeta rearrangements, meaning complete and in-frame sequences. Clonality for each sample was calculated as Simpson clonality in the immunoSEQ Analyzer version 3.0. Clones were categorized by frequency as very rare, small, medium, large (1-20%) or hyperexpanded (>20%). Generation probabilities were estimated with OLGA 1.2.3, V-gene circos plots were generated with VDJtools, specificities were searched for in VDJdb, and CDR3 motifs were identified with GLIPH. This is the immuneACCESS table as TCRdb keeps it, with only in-frame sequences that have V and J called. A part of the clones is gone; compared with another copy, unresolved V genes explain less than half, and the rest is unexplained. D and trimming come from the DNA, and the V and J calls and clone size come from that table. Here the sample has under 55,000 clones; 65% to 90% occur a single time. Together, the top ten hold around 2.6% of the sample.

A remark on this clone: It has no known antigen specificity. Base qualities are not recorded, but no much larger clone differs from it by a single base.

Healthy controls were fewer than 40 blood donors whose buffy coats came from the Finnish Red Cross blood service. All TCR-sequenced material derived from peripheral blood: patient blood samples and healthy donor buffy coats. Peripheral blood mononuclear cells were isolated by Ficoll-Hypaque gradient centrifugation. For the healthy controls, CD4+ cells were obtained from buffy coats by magnetic purification. The Gentra Puregene Cell and Tissue kit was used for genomic DNA extraction, and quantification was performed on a Qubit 2.0 fluorometer. Beyond this particular receptor, the publication reports: Enrichment of TRBV06-family usage was observed among the top patient clones (8/27) relative to healthy controls (2/35). The main leukemic clonotypes were found to be private to each patient, although around a quarter of the main leukemic clonotypes were detected at low frequency in the non-leukemic repertoires of other patients. Compared with healthy CD4+ repertoires, CD4-sorted patient repertoires appeared more clonal, and this difference remained even after the putative leukemic clones were removed. The data were not HLA-matched, and the higher clonality in CD4+ T-LGLL than in CD8+ T-LGLL could be due to the relatively small sample size.

The CDR3 holds 18 amino acids from the cysteine to the phenylalanine. Only the CDR3 portion is preserved as DNA: 54 bases, with reading frame beginning at the first base. Taken from the germline V gene, the CDR1 and CDR2 loops are SGHAT and FQNNGV. Compared with germline, V lacks 1 base and J lacks 1 base; bases without a gene match: 8. The TCR sequence derives from a human donor in good health. Recombination connected TRBV11-2 to TRBJ2-3, and 10 junctional nucleotides match TRBD2. The specimen sequenced was CD4+ T cells from blood buffy coats. CDR3 reads: CASSLGGVAGGRTDTQYF. The nucleotide sequence reads TGTGCCAGCAGCTTAGGAGGGGTAGCGGGAGGCCGCACAGATACGCAGTATTTT.